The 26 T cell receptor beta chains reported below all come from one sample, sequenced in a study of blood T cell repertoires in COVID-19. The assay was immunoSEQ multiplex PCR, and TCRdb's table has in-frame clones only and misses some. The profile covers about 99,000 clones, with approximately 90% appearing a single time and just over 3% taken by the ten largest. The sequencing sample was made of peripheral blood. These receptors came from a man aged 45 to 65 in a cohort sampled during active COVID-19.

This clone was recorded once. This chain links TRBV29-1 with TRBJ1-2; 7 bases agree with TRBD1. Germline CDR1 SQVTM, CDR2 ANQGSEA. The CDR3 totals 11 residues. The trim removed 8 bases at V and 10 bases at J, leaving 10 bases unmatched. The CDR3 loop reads CSSIKTGDYTF. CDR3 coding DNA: TGCAGCTCTATTAAAACAGGGGACTACACCTTC.

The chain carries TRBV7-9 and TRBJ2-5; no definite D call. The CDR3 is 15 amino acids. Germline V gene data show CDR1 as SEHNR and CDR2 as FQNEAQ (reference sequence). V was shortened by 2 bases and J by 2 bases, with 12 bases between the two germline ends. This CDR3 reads CASSLTLSEQETQYF. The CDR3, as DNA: TGTGCCAGCAGCTTAACTTTGTCTGAACAAGAGACCCAGTACTTC.

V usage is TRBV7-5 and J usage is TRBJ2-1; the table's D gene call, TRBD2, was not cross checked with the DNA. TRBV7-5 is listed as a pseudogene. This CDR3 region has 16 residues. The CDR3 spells CARSLLAGGPYNEQFF. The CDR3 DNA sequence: TGTGCCAGAAGCCTATTAGCGGGGGGGCCCTACAATGAGCAGTTCTTC.

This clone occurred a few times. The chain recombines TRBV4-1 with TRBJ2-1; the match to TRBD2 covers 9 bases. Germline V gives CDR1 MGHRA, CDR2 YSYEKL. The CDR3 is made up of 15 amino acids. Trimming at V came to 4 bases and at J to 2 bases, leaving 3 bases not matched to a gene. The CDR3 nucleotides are TGCGCCAGCAGCCCACGCGGGGGGGCCTACAATGAGCAGTTCTTC. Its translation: CASSPRGGAYNEQFF.

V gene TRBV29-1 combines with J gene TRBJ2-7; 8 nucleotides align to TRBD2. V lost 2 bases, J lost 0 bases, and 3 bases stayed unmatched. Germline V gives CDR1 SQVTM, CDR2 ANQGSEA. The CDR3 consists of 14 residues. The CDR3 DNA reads TGCAGCGTTGAATTGCGGGGGGCCTCCTACGAGCAGTACTTC. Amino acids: CSVELRGASYEQYF.

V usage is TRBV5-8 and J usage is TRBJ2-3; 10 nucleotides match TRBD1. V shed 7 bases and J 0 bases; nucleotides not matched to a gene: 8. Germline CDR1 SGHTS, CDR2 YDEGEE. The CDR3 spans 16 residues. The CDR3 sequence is CASALGDRGSTDTQYF. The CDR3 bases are TGTGCCAGCGCCTTGGGGGACAGGGGCAGCACAGATACGCAGTATTTT.

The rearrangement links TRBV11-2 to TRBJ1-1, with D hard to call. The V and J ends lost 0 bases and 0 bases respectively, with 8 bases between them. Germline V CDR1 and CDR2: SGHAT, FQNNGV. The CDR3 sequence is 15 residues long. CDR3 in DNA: TGTGCCAGCAGCTTAGAAGGGAGCCTGAACACTGAAGCTTTCTTT. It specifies CASSLEGSLNTEAFF.

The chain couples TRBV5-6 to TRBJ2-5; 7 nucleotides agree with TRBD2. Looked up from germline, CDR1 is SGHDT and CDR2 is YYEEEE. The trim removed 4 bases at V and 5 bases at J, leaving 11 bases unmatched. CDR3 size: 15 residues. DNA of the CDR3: TGTGCCAGCAGCCCGTGGCGGCGGGGAGGGGAGACCCAGTACTTC. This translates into CASSPWRRGGETQYF.

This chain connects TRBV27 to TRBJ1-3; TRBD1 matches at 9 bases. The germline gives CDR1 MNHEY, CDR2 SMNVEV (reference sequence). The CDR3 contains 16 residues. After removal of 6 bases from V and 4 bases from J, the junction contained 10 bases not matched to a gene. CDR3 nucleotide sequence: TGTGCCAGCAGACGTATCGGGACAGGGATCGGAAACACCATATATTTT. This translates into CASRRIGTGIGNTIYF.

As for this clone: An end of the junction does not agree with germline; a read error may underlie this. CDR3 DNA: TGTGCCAGCAGATTAGGGTCGGGGGGCACCTACGAGCAGTACTTC. Encoded protein: CASRLGSGGTYEQYF. V gene TRBV11-3 combines with J gene TRBJ2-7; TRBD2 is a possible D gene (7 bases). Germline V CDR1 and CDR2: SGHNT, YENEEA. The CDR3 spans 15 residues. Full variable domain (remainder filled in from reference TRBV11-3 and TRBJ2-7): EAGVVQSPRYKIIEKKQPVAFWCNPISGHNTLYWYLQNLGQGPELLIRYENEEAVDDSQLPKDRFSAERLKGVDSTLKIQPAELGDSAVYLCASRLGSGGTYEQYFGPGTRLTVT.

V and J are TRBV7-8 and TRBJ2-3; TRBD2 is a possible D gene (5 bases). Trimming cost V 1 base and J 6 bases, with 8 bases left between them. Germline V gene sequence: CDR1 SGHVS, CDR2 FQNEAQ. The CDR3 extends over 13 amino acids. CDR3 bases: TGTGCCAGCAGCTTAGAGTCGGGGGATACGCAGTATTTT. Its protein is CASSLESGDTQYF.

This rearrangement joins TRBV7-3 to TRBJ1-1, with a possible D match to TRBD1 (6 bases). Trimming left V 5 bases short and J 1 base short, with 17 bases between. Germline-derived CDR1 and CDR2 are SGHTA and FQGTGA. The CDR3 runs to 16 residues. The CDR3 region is CASSDDPGAGNTEAFF. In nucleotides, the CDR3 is TGTGCCAGCAGCGACGACCCAGGGGCGGGGAACACTGAAGCTTTCTTT.

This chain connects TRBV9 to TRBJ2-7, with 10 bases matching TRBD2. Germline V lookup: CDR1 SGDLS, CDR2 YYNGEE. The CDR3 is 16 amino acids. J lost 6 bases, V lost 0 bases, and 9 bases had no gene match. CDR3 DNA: TGTGCCAGCAGCGTAGCCCCTGGGGGGACTAGCGTCGAGCAGTACTTC. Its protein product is CASSVAPGGTSVEQYF.

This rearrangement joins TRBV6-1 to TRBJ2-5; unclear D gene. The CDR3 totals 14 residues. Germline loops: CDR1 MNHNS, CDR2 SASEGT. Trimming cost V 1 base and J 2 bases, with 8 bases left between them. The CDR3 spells CASSEGPSQETQYF. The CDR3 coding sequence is TGTGCCAGCAGTGAAGGCCCCAGTCAAGAGACCCAGTACTTC.

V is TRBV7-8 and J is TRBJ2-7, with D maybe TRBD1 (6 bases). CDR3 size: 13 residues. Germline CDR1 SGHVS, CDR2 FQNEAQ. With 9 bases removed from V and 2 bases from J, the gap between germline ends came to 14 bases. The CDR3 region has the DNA TGTGCCAGTTATTTGGACAGCCCCTACGAGCAGTACTTC. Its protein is CASYLDSPYEQYF.

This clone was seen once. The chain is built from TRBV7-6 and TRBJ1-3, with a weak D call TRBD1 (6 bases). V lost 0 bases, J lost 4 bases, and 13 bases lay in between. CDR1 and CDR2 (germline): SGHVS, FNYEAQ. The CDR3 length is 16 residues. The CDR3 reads CASSLAAGGLGNTIYF. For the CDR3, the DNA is TGTGCCAGCAGCTTAGCGGCCGGGGGGCTAGGAAACACCATATATTTT.

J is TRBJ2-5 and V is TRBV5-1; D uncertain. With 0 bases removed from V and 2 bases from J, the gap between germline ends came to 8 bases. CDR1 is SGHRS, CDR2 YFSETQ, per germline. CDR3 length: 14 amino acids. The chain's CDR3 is CASSLGGIQETQYF. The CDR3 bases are TGCGCCAGCAGCTTGGGCGGAATACAAGAGACCCAGTACTTC.

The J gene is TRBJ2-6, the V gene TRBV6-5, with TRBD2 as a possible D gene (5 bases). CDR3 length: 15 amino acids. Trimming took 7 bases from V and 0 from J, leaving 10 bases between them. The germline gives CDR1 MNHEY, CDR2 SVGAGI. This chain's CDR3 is CASMSGSSGANVLTF. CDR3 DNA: TGTGCCAGCATGTCGGGGTCCTCTGGGGCCAACGTCCTGACTTTC.

The CDR3 loop reads CASSPPRTGQETQYF. As DNA, the CDR3 is TGTGCCAGCTCACCACCAAGGACAGGCCAAGAGACCCAGTACTTC. The chain is built from TRBV18 and TRBJ2-5; 7 nucleotides agree with TRBD1. This CDR3 is 15 amino acids long. Germline V gene sequence: CDR1 KGHSH, CDR2 LQKENI. Unmatched junction bases numbered 2, after V lost 0 bases and J lost 1 base.

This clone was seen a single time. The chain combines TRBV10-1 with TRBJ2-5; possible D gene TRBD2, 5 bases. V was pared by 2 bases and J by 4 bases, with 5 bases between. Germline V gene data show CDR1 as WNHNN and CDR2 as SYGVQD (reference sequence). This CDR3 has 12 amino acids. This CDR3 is CASSERGETQYF. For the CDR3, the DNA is TGCGCCAGCAGTGAGCGGGGAGAGACCCAGTACTTC.

Here the CDR3 DNA reads TGTGCCAGTAGTATCATCGGACAAAATTACGAGCAGTACTTC. Amino acids: CASSIIGQNYEQYF. The chain joins TRBV19 to TRBJ2-7; TRBD1 might be the D (5 bases). Germline lookup yields CDR1 LNHDA and CDR2 SQIVND (reference sequence). The CDR3 runs 14 residues. Trimming stripped 3 bases from V and 4 bases from J, with 13 bases between.

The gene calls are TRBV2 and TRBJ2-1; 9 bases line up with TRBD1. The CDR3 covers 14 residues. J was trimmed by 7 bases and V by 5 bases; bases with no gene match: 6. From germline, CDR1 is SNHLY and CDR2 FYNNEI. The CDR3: CASSMDRGRNEQFF. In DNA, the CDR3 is TGTGCCAGCAGTATGGACAGGGGTAGGAATGAGCAGTTCTTC.

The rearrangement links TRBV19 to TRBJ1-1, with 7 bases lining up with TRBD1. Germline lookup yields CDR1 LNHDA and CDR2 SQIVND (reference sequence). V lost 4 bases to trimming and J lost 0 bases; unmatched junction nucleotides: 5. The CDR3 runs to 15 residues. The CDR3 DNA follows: TGTGCCAGTAGTAACCGGGGACAGATGAACACTGAAGCTTTCTTT. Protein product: CASSNRGQMNTEAFF.

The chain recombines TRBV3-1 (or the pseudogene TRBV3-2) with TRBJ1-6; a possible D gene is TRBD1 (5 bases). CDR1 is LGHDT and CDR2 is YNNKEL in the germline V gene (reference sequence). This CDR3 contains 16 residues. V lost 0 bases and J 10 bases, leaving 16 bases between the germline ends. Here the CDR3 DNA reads TGTGCCAGCAGCCAAGACCCCTTAGACAGATACTCACCCCTCCACTTT. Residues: CASSQDPLDRYSPLHF.

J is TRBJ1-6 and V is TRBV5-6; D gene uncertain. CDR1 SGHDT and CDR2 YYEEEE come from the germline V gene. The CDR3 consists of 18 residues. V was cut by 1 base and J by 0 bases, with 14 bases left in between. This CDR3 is CASSLLADRSSYNSPLHF. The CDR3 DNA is TGTGCCAGCAGCTTGTTAGCAGACCGGAGCTCCTATAATTCACCCCTCCACTTT.

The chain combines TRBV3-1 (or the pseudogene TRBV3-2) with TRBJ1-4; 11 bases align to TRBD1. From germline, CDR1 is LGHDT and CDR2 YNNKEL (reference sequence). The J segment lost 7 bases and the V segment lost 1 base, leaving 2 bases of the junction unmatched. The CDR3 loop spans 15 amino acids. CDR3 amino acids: CASSQGTGGFEKLFF. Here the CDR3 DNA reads TGTGCCAGCAGCCAAGGGACAGGGGGCTTTGAAAAACTGTTTTTT.